One sample yielded the 2 T cell receptor beta chains listed below, sequenced in a study of T-cell memory formation after mild COVID-19. TCRdb reanalysed the 5' RACE reads using MiXCR and keeps one entry per CDR3 protein. This table holds approximately 350,000 distinct CDR3 sequences, approximately 14% found once. Specimen: PBMCs or a T cell subset sorted from them (not recorded which). The receptors were gathered from a man younger than 30 who had mild COVID-19 (a few samples of this study predate the infection). Cell type and time point are not known.

This clonotype was counted between two and nine times. The chain carries TRBV11-2 and TRBJ1-4, with TRBD1 matching over 10 bases. Germline V gives CDR1 SGHAT, CDR2 FQNNGV. Trimming removed 3 bases from V and 8 bases from J; junction bases left unmatched: 6. The CDR3 contains 15 residues. DNA of the CDR3: TGTGCCAGCAGCTTTGGGGACAGGGGCGGAGAAAAACTGTTTTTT. Translated: CASSFGDRGGEKLFF.

In this sample, this clonotype turned up a few times. V gene TRBV12-3 or TRBV12-4 combines with J gene TRBJ1-5, with D possibly being TRBD1 (5 bases). Trimming cost V 5 bases and J 3 bases, with 11 bases left between them. The CDR3 consists of 14 residues. The CDR3 bases are TGTGCCAGCAGTAGCGGCAGGGACAATCAGCCCCAGCATTTT. Its translation: CASSSGRDNQPQHF.